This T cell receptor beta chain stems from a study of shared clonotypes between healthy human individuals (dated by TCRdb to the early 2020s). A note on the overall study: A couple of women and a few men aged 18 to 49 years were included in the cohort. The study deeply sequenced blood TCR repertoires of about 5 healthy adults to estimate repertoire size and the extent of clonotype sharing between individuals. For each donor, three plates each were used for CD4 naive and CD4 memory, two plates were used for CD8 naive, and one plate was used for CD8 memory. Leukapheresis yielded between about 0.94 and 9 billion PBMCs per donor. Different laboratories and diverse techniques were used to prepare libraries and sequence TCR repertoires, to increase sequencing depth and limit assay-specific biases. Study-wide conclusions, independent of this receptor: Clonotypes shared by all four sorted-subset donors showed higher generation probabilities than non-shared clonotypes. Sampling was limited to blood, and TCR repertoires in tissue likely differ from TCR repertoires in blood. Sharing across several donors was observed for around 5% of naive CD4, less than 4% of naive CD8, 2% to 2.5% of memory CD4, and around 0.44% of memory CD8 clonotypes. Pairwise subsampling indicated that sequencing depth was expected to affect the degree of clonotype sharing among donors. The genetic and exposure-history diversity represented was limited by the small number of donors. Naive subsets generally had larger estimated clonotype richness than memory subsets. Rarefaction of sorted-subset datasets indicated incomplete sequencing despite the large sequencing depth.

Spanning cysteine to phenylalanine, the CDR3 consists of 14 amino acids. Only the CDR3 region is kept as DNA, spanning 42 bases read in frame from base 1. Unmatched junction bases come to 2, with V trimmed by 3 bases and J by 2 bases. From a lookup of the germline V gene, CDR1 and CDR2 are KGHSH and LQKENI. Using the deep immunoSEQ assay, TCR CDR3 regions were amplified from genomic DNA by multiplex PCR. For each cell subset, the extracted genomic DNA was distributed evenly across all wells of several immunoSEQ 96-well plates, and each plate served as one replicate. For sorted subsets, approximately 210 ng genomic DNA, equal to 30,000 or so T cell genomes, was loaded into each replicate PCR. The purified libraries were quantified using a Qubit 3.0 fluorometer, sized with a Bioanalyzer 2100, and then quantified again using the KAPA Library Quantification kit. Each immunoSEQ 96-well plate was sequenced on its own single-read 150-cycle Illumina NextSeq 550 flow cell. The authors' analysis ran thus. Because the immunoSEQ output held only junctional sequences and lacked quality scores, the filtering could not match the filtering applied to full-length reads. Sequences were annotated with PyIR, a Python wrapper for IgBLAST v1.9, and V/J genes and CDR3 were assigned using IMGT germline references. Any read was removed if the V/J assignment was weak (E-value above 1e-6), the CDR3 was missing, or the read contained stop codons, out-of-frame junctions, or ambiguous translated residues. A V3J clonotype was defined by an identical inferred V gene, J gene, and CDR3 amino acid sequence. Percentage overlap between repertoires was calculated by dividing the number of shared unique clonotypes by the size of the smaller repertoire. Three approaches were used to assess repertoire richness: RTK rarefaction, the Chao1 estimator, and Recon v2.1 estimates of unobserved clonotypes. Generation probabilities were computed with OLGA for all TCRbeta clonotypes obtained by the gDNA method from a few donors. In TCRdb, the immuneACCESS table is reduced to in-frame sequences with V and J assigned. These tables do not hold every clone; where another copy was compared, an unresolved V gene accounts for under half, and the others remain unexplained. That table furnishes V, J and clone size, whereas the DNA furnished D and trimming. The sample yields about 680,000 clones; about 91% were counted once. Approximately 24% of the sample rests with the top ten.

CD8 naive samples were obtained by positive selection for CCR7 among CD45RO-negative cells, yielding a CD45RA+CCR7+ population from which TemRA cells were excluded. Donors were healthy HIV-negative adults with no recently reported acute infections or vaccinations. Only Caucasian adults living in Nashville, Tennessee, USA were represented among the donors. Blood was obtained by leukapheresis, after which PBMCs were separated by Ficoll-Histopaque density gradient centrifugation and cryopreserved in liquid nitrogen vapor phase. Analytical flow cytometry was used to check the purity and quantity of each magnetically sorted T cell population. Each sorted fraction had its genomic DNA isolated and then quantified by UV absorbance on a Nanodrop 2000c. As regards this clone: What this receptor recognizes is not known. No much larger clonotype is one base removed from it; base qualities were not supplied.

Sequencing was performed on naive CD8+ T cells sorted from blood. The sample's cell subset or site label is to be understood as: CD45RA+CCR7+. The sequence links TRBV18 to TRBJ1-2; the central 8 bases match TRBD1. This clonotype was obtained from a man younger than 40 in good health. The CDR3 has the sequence CASSPYRGNYGYTF. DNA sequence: TGTGCCAGCTCACCTTACAGGGGGAACTATGGCTACACCTTC.